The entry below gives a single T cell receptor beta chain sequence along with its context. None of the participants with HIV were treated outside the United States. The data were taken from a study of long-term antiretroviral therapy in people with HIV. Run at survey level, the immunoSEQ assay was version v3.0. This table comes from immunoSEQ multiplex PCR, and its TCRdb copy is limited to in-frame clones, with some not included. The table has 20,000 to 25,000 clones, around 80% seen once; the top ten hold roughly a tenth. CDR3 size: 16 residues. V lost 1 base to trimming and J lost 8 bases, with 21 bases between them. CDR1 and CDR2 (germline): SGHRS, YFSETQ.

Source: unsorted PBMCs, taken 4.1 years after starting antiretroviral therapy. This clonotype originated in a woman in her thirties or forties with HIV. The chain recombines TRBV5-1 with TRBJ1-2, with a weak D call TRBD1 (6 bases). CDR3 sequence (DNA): TGCGCCAGCAGCTTGTTTATTTCAGGGGAAGGCGGGGGCTACACCTTC. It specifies CASSLFISGEGGGYTF. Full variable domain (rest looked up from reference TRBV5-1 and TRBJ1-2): KAGVTQTPRYLIKTRGQQVTLSCSPISGHRSVSWYQQTPGQGLQFLFEYFSETQRNKGNFPGRFSGRQFSNSRSEMNVSTLELGDSALYLCASSLFISGEGGGYTFGSGTRLTVV.